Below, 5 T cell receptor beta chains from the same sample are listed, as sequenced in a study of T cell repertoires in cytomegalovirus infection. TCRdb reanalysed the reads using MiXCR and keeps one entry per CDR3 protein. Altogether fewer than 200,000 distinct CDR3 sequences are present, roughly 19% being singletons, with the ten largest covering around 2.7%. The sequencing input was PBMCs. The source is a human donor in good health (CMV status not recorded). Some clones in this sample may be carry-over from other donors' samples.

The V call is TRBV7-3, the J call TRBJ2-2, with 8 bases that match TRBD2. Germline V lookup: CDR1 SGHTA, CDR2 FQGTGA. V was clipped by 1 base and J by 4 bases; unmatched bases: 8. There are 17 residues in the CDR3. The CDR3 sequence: CASSLIGGGSGTGELFF. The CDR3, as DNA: TGTGCCAGCAGCTTAATCGGCGGGGGGTCCGGCACCGGGGAGCTGTTTTTT.

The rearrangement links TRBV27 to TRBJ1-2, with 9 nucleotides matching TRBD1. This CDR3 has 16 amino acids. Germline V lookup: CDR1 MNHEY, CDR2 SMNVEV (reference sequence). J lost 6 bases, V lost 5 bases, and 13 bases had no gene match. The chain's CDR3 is CASSKDRGAHRDGYTF. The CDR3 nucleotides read TGTGCCAGCAGTAAGGACAGGGGAGCCCATCGCGATGGCTACACCTTC.

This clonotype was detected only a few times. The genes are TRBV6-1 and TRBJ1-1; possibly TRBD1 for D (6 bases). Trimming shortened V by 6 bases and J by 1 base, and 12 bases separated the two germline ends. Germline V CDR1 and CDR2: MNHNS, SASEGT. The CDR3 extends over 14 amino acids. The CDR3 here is CASRTDSSNTEAFF. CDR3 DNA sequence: TGTGCCAGCAGGACGGACAGTTCGAACACTGAAGCTTTCTTT.

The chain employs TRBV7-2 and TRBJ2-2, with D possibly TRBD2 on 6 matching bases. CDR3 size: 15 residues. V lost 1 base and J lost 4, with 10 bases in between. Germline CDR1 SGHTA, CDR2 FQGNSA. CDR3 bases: TGTGCCAGCAGCTTAGTCTCGCGGGGCACCGGGGAGCTGTTTTTT. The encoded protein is CASSLVSRGTGELFF.

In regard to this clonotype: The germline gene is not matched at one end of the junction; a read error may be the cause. The CDR3 reads CASSPGGGQIYKQYF. The CDR3 DNA sequence: TGTGCCAGCAGCCCAGGGGGGGGGCAGATCTACAAGCAGTACTTC. The chain couples TRBV5-4 to TRBJ2-7, with D possibly called TRBD1 or TRBD2 (7 bases each). CDR3 length: 15 residues. CDR1 SGHNT and CDR2 YYREEE come from the germline V gene (reference sequence).